One T cell receptor (beta chain) is described in this entry. Its specific antigen is unknown. The final CDR3 position lacks the conserved phenylalanine or tryptophan, pointing to a likely read error. The DNA is omitted, as the CDR3 cannot be located on it reliably, and the CDR3 follows TCRdb's listing. CDR1 and CDR2 were assigned from the germline V gene as SGDLS and YYNGEE. Inclusive of both ends, the CDR3 amounts to 11 amino acids. This entry belongs to a study of Graves' ophthalmopathy and Graves' hyperthyroidism (dated by TCRdb to 2016 to 2019). Study-wide context: Hyperthyroidism was considered stable if no progression to ophthalmopathy occurred within 18 months of follow-up. An independent validation cohort was composed of some 19 hyperthyroidism patients and around 16 patients who later progressed from hyperthyroidism to ophthalmopathy. The study used TCR beta repertoire signatures to distinguish Graves' ophthalmopathy from Graves' hyperthyroidism and to predict progression to ophthalmopathy. In roughly six hyperthyroidism patients, T-cell repertoires of thyroid tissue and blood were compared. To explore V-J signatures that distinguish ophthalmopathy from hyperthyroidism, a discovery set of about a hundred patients was enrolled, made up of 43 with ophthalmopathy and 55 to 65 with stable hyperthyroidism. Following sampling, methimazole starting at 30 mg daily was administered to hyperthyroidism patients, and high-dose intravenous methylprednisolone was administered to ophthalmopathy patients. In total, 135 blood samples were TCR-sequenced: around 42 ophthalmopathy, some 80 hyperthyroidism and roughly 17 hyperthyroidism-to-ophthalmopathy patients.

Hyperthyroidism patients were newly diagnosed, with disease duration under 2 months, and aged 18 to 65 years. Patients with other autoimmune diseases, uncontrolled infections, pregnancy or lactation were excluded. Clinical symptoms, serum thyroxine, TRAb, thyroid ultrasound and orbital computed tomography formed the basis of the diagnosis. Total RNA was extracted with Trizol reagent and quality-checked on an Agilent 2100 Bioanalyzer. The paper's findings and limits, for the study overall: In validation, the model predicted ophthalmopathy progression with about 71% sensitivity and about 73% specificity; eleven to twelve predicted patients were CT-confirmed with GO in a median of around 6 months. Among expanded thyroid clonotypes with frequency above 0.001, most also showed up in blood, which suggests that blood repertoires may reflect the thyroid immune response. In cross-validation, the 13-signature model distinguished ophthalmopathy from stable hyperthyroidism with around 90% sensitivity and about 81% specificity, while in the test set the corresponding values were about 79% and 69%. Sample size was not statistically predetermined, and group allocation was not concealed from the investigators.

For repertoire sequencing, TCR beta CDR3 regions were amplified from RNA transcripts. A first-round RT-PCR used HTBI primers with the Qiagen OneStep RT-PCR kit, followed by a second-round multiplex PCR, size selection and purification. Libraries were sequenced paired-end with 100 bp reads on an Illumina HiSeq2000. Regarding the original processing steps: SOAPnuke was used for read processing, and reads with adapters, uncalled bases, a mean Phred below 15, or no exact constant-primer or identifier match were discarded. COPE v1.2.5 was used to merge the high-quality paired reads. Unique nucleotide sequences were defined as clonotypes and aligned to IMGT TRB V, D and J references using MiTCR v1.1. Only V-J combinations with frequency above 0.0001 were analysed, covering over 98% of repertoires. For each V-J combination, a TCR clonal expansion and chaos score was defined as F50 clonal expansion divided by the chaos observed in the TCRdist matrix. Features were reduced by Welch's t-statistics and random forest to around 13 V-J combinations, which fed a naive Bayes classifier. The similarity between thyroid and blood repertoires was quantified using the Morisita-Horn index. In TCRdb, the public reads were trimmed at Q25 with fastp and aligned with MiXCR, with productive beta chains retained. Each entry merges the rows of one CDR3 protein and shows their most common DNA and genes. TCRdb, not the authors, supplied the V and J calls. Across this sample there are 500,000 to 700,000 distinct CDR3 sequences, with under 45% seen only once. The ten largest clones add up to about 4.2% of the sample.

The receptor chain draws on TRBV9 and TRBJ2-7; the D call of TRBD1 is as the table states it, not checked on the DNA. The sequence came from an adult man with Graves' hyperthyroidism. Sequencing used peripheral blood or thyroid tissue (not recorded which). The CDR3 reads as follows: CASSKTGGANY.